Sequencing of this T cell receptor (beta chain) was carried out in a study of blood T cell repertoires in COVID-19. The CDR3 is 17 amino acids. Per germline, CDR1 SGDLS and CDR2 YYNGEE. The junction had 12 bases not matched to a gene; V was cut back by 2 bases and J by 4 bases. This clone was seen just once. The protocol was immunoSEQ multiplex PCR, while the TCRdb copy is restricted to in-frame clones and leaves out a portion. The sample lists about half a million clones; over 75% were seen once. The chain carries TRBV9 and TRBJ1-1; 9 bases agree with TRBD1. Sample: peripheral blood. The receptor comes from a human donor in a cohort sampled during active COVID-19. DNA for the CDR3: TGTGCCAGCAGCGTCAGCCTGGGACAGGGTGTTGTCACTGAAGCTTTCTTT. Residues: CASSVSLGQGVVTEAFF.